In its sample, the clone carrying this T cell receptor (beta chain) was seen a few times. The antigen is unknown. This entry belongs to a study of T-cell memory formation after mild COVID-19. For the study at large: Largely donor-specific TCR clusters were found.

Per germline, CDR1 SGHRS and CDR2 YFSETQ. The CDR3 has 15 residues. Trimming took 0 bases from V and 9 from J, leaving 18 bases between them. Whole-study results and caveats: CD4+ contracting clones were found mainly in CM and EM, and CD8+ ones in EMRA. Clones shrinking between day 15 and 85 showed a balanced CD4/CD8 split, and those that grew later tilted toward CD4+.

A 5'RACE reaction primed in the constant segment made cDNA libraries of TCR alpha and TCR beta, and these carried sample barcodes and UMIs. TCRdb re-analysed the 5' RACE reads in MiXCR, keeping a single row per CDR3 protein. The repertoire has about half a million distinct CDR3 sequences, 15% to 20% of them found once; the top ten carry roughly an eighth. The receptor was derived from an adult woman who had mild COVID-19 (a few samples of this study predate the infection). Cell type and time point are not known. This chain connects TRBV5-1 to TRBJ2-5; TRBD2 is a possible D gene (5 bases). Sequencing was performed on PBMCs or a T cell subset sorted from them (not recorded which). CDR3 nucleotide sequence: TGCGCCAGCAGCTTGGACGACGCCCCCCAGGAGGCCCAGTACTTC. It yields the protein CASSLDDAPQEAQYF.